This TCR beta chain was observed in a study of regulatory T cells in long-lasting Graves disease. Whole-study results and caveats: There were preferences for TRBV28, TRBJ1-2 and TRBJ2-5 in persistent disease. Persistent-disease Graves' patients showed less TCR diversity than new cases.

Indicated time point: persistent/refractory GD, antithyroid drugs over 5 years with positive TRAb. RNA isolated from PBMCs was used to make the TCR library. It was American Thyroid Association guidelines that determined Graves' disease diagnosis. This clonotype has more than one count but fewer than ten. Its antigen remains unidentified. This CDR3 is 14 amino acids long. V shed 5 bases and J shed 5 bases, with 15 bases lying between them. Germline V lookup: CDR1 SGHVS, CDR2 FNYEAQ. Arm-PCR of CDR3 regions and iRepertoire HTBI primers were the basis on which TCR beta libraries were built. TCRdb analysed the multiplex PCR reads with MiXCR anew, one entry per CDR3 protein. In the table there are a few hundred thousand distinct CDR3 sequences, approximately 25% of which are singletons.

The specimen comprised peripheral blood mononuclear cells (PBMCs), sampled when the disease was refractory, from a patient treated with antithyroid drugs. The gene calls are TRBV7-6 and TRBJ1-1; a weak D match, TRBD1 (5 bases). This TCR derives from a woman in her forties with Graves disease. The CDR3 DNA reads as TGTGCCAGCAGCCAAGAGACAGAGTATACTGAAGCTTTCTTT. Amino acids: CASSQETEYTEAFF.